What follows is one TCR beta chain and its context. Repertoires were generated with immunoSEQ multiplex PCR, while TCRdb's copy carries only in-frame clones and drops some. The sample includes 4,500 to 5,000 clones, under 85% of them seen just once. V lost 5 bases and J 0 bases, leaving 19 bases between the germline ends. Germline loops: CDR1 SEHNR, CDR2 FQNEAQ (reference sequence). The CDR3 consists of 17 residues. These data are taken from a study of T cells in pancreatic ductal adenocarcinoma. No neoadjuvant therapy was given to the selected pancreatic ductal adenocarcinoma patients before their surgery.

The chain has TRBV7-9 and TRBJ1-2, with a weak D call TRBD1 (5 bases). The specimen was pancreatic tumor tissue. This TCR derives from a human donor with pancreatic ductal adenocarcinoma. The donor label of this sample is uncertain. This chain's CDR3 is CASSPSGAGHTNYGYTF. The CDR3 bases are TGTGCCAGCAGCCCATCTGGGGCTGGGCATACTAACTATGGCTACACCTTC.